A single sample is the source of the 11 T cell receptor beta chains below, sequenced in a study of blood T cell repertoires in COVID-19. TCRdb keeps only in-frame clones here, not all; method: immunoSEQ multiplex PCR. The repertoire holds fewer than 300,000 clones, more than 75% seen once, with about 1.4% in the top ten. The sequencing sample was made of peripheral blood. These TCRs come from a woman aged 40-49 years who had recovered from COVID-19.

Only one count was recorded for this clone. The V call is TRBV2, the J call TRBJ2-5; TRBD2 matches at 7 bases. The length of the CDR3 is 12 residues. Germline CDR1 and CDR2: SNHLY and FYNNEI. V trimming: 8 bases; J trimming: 5 bases; junction bases outside the gene matches: 5. CDR3 region: CASGLAAETQYF. Here the CDR3 DNA reads TGTGCCAGCGGGCTAGCGGCTGAGACCCAGTACTTC.

A single count supports this clone. The chain carries TRBV5-1 and TRBJ2-7; a possible D gene is TRBD2 (7 bases). V dropped 0 bases and J dropped 3 bases, with 10 bases sitting between them. The CDR3 consists of 14 residues. In germline, CDR1 is SGHRS, CDR2 YFSETQ. In DNA, the CDR3 is TGCGCCAGCAGCTTGGCGGGGGGCTTCTACGAGCAGTACTTC. Its protein is CASSLAGGFYEQYF.

The rearrangement joins TRBV4-2 to TRBJ2-6; D is ambiguous. This CDR3 has 16 residues. In germline, CDR1 is LGHNA, CDR2 YNFKEQ. Trimming cost V 1 base and J 0 bases, with 7 bases left between them. The CDR3 DNA sequence: TGTGCCAGCAGCCAAGGGCTGCTCTCTGGGGCCAACGTCCTGACTTTC. Translation: CASSQGLLSGANVLTF.

The chain is built from TRBV18 and TRBJ2-1, with D unresolved. This CDR3 is 15 amino acids long. From germline, CDR1 is KGHSH and CDR2 LQKENI. Trimming left V 5 bases short and J 0 bases short, with 11 bases between. The CDR3 DNA sequence: TGTGCCAGCTCATCTGACTTAAGCTCCTACAATGAGCAGTTCTTC. Its translation is CASSSDLSSYNEQFF.

The chain recombines TRBV5-4 with TRBJ2-1; the D gene is possibly TRBD2 (6 bases). The CDR3 runs to 14 residues. Trimming stripped 4 bases from V and 7 bases from J, with 15 bases between. Germline V CDR1 and CDR2: SGHNT, YYREEE (reference sequence). CDR3: CASSLSGRRNEQFF. In DNA, the CDR3 is TGTGCCAGCAGCCTTAGCGGAAGAAGGAATGAGCAGTTCTTC.

This chain uses TRBV13 with TRBJ1-2, with 7 bases matching TRBD1. The CDR3 sequence is 14 residues long. The germline gives CDR1 PRHDT, CDR2 FYEKMQ (reference sequence). With V trimmed by 5 bases and J by 7 bases, 10 bases remained unmatched. As DNA, the CDR3 is TGTGCCAGCAGCCGTCCAACAGGGGCTAGTGGCTACACCTTC. Its translation is CASSRPTGASGYTF.

The chain combines TRBV21-1 with TRBJ2-7; the table assigns TRBD1, which was not confirmed against the DNA. TRBV21-1 is described as a pseudogene. The CDR3 loop spans 15 amino acids. This CDR3 is CASSSRTAEGVEQYF. The CDR3 region has the DNA TGTGCCAGCAGCAGCCGGACAGCTGAAGGGGTCGAGCAGTACTTC.

The chain has TRBV20-1 and TRBJ1-1; no firm D call. The CDR3 loop spans 11 amino acids. The V gene lost 3 bases and the J gene lost 4 bases, with 6 bases spanning the gap. From germline, CDR1 is DFQATT and CDR2 SNEGSKA (reference sequence). CDR3 DNA: TGCAGTGCTAGGGCACGCACTGAAGCTTTCTTT. Translating gives CSARARTEAFF.

The chain recombines TRBV3-1 (or the pseudogene TRBV3-2) with TRBJ1-3; no firm D call. CDR1 is LGHDT and CDR2 is YNNKEL in the germline V gene (reference sequence). This CDR3 spans 12 amino acids. Trimming shortened V by 6 bases and J by 6 bases, and 9 bases separated the two germline ends. CDR3 sequence (DNA): TGTGCCAGCAGTTACGACAAAAACACCATATATTTT. It specifies CASSYDKNTIYF.

Written as DNA, the CDR3 is TGTGCCAGCAGCTCCCTCCCACTAGCGGGGGTCTCCTACGAGCAGTACTTC. The encoded protein is CASSSLPLAGVSYEQYF. V usage is TRBV7-2 and J usage is TRBJ2-7; 11 bases agree with TRBD2. The CDR3 is 17 amino acids. V shed 4 bases, J shed 0 bases, and the junction held 8 bases outside the gene matches. CDR1 SGHTA and CDR2 FQGNSA come from the germline V gene.

The CDR3 sequence: CASSYGLGAEAFF. CDR3 bases: TGTGCCAGCAGTTACGGTCTGGGCGCTGAAGCTTTCTTT. The chain couples TRBV6-5 to TRBJ1-1; D is ambiguous. V lost 2 bases and J 6 bases, leaving 10 bases between the germline ends. The CDR3 spans 13 residues. The germline V gene encodes CDR1 MNHEY and CDR2 SVGAGI.